The next 19 T cell receptor beta chains were all read from a single sample in a study of blood T cell repertoires in COVID-19. The repertoire was sequenced with immunoSEQ multiplex PCR; TCRdb's copy has only in-frame clones and lacks some. The sample holds under 250,000 clones, roughly 80% seen once. Sample: peripheral blood. The receptors originated from a woman aged 80 or over with acute or convalescent COVID-19.

V is TRBV29-1 and J is TRBJ1-5; possibly TRBD1 for D (6 bases). The CDR3 spans 14 residues. Germline V lookup: CDR1 SQVTM, CDR2 ANQGSEA. V shed 5 bases and J shed 6 bases, with 17 bases lying between them. CDR3 sequence reads: CSVRGGDFSQPQHF. The DNA of the CDR3 is TGCAGCGTTCGGGGGGGCGACTTTAGTCAGCCCCAGCATTTT.

This chain links TRBV9 with TRBJ2-1, with TRBD1 matching 8 bases. This CDR3 comprises 14 residues. Germline assignment: CDR1 SGDLS and CDR2 YYNGEE. The junction had 7 bases not matched to a gene; V was cut back by 2 bases and J by 9 bases. The CDR3 bases are TGTGCCAGCAGCGTCACAGGGGGGATCGGTGAGCAGTTCTTC. Amino acid sequence: CASSVTGGIGEQFF. Variable domain in full (rest from reference TRBV9 and TRBJ2-1): DSGVTQTPKHLITATGQRVTLRCSPRSGDLSVYWYQQSLDQGLQFLIQYYNGEERAKGNILERFSAQQFPDLHSELNLSSLELGDSALYFCASSVTGGIGEQFFGPGTRLTVL.

This clone was recorded a few times. The rearrangement joins TRBV6-4 to TRBJ1-6; TRBD1 agrees at 11 bases. After removal of 4 bases from V and 8 bases from J, the junction contained 1 base not matched to a gene. Germline V lookup: CDR1 MRHNA, CDR2 SNTAGT. The CDR3 covers 14 residues. The CDR3 loop is CASSVGQGDSPLHF. CDR3 nucleotides: TGTGCCAGCAGTGTGGGACAGGGGGATTCACCCCTCCACTTT.

This chain uses TRBV7-9 with TRBJ1-2; 7 bases map to TRBD1. This CDR3 is built from 18 residues. After removal of 3 bases from V and 0 bases from J, the junction contained 13 bases not matched to a gene. Germline lookup yields CDR1 SEHNR and CDR2 FQNEAQ (reference sequence). CDR3 sequence: CASSFTTGEGGSNYGYTF. For the CDR3, the DNA is TGTGCCAGCAGCTTCACTACAGGGGAAGGAGGCTCTAACTATGGCTACACCTTC. Supplemented by reference TRBV7-9 and TRBJ1-2, the full variable domain reads DTGVSQNPRHKITKRGQNVTFRCDPISEHNRLYWYRQTLGQGPEFLTYFQNEAQLEKSRLLSDRFSAERPKGSFSTLEIQRTEQGDSAMYLCASSFTTGEGGSNYGYTFGSGTRLTVV.

The chain employs TRBV2 and TRBJ1-2, with TRBD1 as a possible D gene (5 bases). V was shortened by 8 bases and J by 5 bases, with 15 bases between the two germline ends. The CDR3 sequence is 13 residues long. Germline CDR1 reads SNHLY; CDR2 reads FYNNEI. The CDR3: CASPRESSYGYTF. CDR3 nucleotides: TGTGCCAGCCCCAGGGAATCTAGTTATGGCTACACCTTC.

V gene TRBV11-2 combines with J gene TRBJ1-1; weak D call: TRBD1 (5 bases). The germline V gene encodes CDR1 SGHAT and CDR2 FQNNGV. V was pared by 5 bases and J by 1 base, with 11 bases between. The CDR3 runs 14 residues. The CDR3 DNA sequence: TGTGCCAGCAGCCCCCATAGGGGGAACACTGAAGCTTTCTTT. The encoded protein is CASSPHRGNTEAFF.

The chain has TRBV18 and TRBJ2-2; 7 nucleotides line up with TRBD1. Germline assignment: CDR1 KGHSH and CDR2 LQKENI. Losses at the gene ends were 3 bases for V and 6 bases for J; bases not matched to a gene: 13. The length of the CDR3 is 17 residues. The CDR3 bases are TGTGCCAGCTCACCGATAAGGTGGACAGGATCGTCCGGGGAGCTGTTTTTT. Amino acid sequence: CASSPIRWTGSSGELFF.

V is TRBV24-1 and J is TRBJ1-1; tentative D call: TRBD1 (6 bases). CDR3 length: 16 amino acids. Trimming took off 4 bases at V and 2 bases at J, with 16 bases between the two ends. Germline V gene data show CDR1 as KGHDR and CDR2 as SFDVKD. For the CDR3, the DNA is TGTGCCACCAGTGACCCCGGCAGGGGCGGTAACACTGAAGCTTTCTTT. It specifies CATSDPGRGGNTEAFF.

This chain uses TRBV28 with TRBJ1-2; a weak D match, TRBD1 (6 bases). Germline loops: CDR1 MDHEN, CDR2 SYDVKM. V lost 3 bases and J lost 8, with 10 bases in between. The CDR3 sequence is 12 residues long. The CDR3 sequence is CASSFTGRGYTF. The CDR3 DNA reads TGTGCCAGCAGTTTCACAGGGCGAGGCTACACCTTC.

The J gene is TRBJ2-7, the V gene TRBV28, with a possible D match to TRBD2 (6 bases). Germline-derived CDR1 and CDR2 are MDHEN and SYDVKM. CDR3 length: 16 residues. Trimming pared 6 bases from V and 4 bases from J, leaving 22 bases between. The CDR3 here is CASSPLATGLLYEQYF. Here the CDR3 DNA reads TGTGCCAGCAGCCCTCTGGCCACGGGACTCCTATACGAGCAGTACTTC.

In nucleotides, the CDR3 is TGTGCCAGCAGTCTCGGACTAGCGGGGGACGGAGAGACCCAGTACTTC. Amino acid sequence: CASSLGLAGDGETQYF. This rearrangement joins TRBV7-9 to TRBJ2-5, with TRBD2 identical over 13 bases. Trimming removed 6 bases from V and 4 bases from J; junction bases left unmatched: 8. The germline V gene has CDR1 SEHNR and CDR2 FQNEAQ (reference sequence). This CDR3 contains 16 residues. The full variable domain, with the rest looked up from reference TRBV7-9 and TRBJ2-5, is DTGVSQNPRHKITKRGQNVTFRCDPISEHNRLYWYRQTLGQGPEFLTYFQNEAQLEKSRLLSDRFSAERPKGSFSTLEIQRTEQGDSAMYLCASSLGLAGDGETQYFGPGTRLLVL.

This clone was found many times. In the same sample, other DNA sequences code for this CDR3. The V and J genes are TRBV5-1 and TRBJ1-6; D is perhaps TRBD1 (6 bases). This CDR3 region has 15 residues. The V gene lost 0 bases and the J gene lost 5 bases, with 9 bases spanning the gap. Germline values: CDR1 SGHRS, CDR2 YFSETQ. In DNA form, the CDR3 reads TGCGCCAGCAGCTTGGACAGGGTAGATAATTCACCCCTCCACTTT. Translating gives CASSLDRVDNSPLHF.

V and J are TRBV2 and TRBJ2-3; D unresolved. Between the trimmed V and J ends, which lost 7 bases and 0 bases, there was a span of 11 bases. The CDR3 loop spans 14 amino acids. Per the germline V gene, CDR1 is SNHLY and CDR2 is FYNNEI. CDR3 nucleotides: TGTGCCAGCATGATCAGTCCTAGCACAGATACGCAGTATTTT. Its protein product is CASMISPSTDTQYF.

CDR3 sequence (DNA): TGTGCCAGCAGTGGGTCTCGTGGGAGCGCAGATACGCAGTATTTT. Protein product: CASSGSRGSADTQYF. The V call is TRBV2, the J call TRBJ2-3; D is possibly TRBD2 (5 bases). Trimming took 4 bases from V and 4 from J, leaving 15 bases between them. Germline assignment: CDR1 SNHLY and CDR2 FYNNEI. CDR3 length: 15 residues.

In this sample, this clone turned up once. The rearrangement uses TRBV12-3 or TRBV12-4 and TRBJ1-6; no firm D call. The ends were cut back, 8 bases at V and 7 bases at J, with 9 bases in the middle. The CDR3 totals 12 residues. The CDR3 region has the DNA TGTGCCAGCGCTTTCCGGAATTCACCCCTCCACTTT. It encodes CASAFRNSPLHF.

V usage is TRBV21-1 and J usage is TRBJ2-4; the table's D call, TRBD1, has no DNA check behind it. TRBV21-1 represents a pseudogene. The CDR3 contains 17 residues. CDR3 sequence (DNA): TGTGCCAGCAGCAAAAAAAGGGGCAGGGGGGCCAAAAACATTCAGTACTTC. Translation gives CASSKKRGRGAKNIQYF.

This sequence joins TRBV19 and TRBJ2-2; 9 bases agree with TRBD2. CDR3 length equals 15 residues. Germline CDR1 reads LNHDA; CDR2 reads SQIVND (reference sequence). J was trimmed by 4 bases and V by 6 bases; bases with no gene match: 6. Written as DNA, the CDR3 is TGTGCCAGTAGGGGTAGCGGGAGTGTCACCGGGGAGCTGTTTTTT. Translated: CASRGSGSVTGELFF.

The V gene is TRBV7-8, the J gene TRBJ1-2, with a possible D match to TRBD1 (6 bases). V was cut by 2 bases and J by 1 base, with 11 bases left in between. Looked up from germline, CDR1 is SGHVS and CDR2 is FQNEAQ. CDR3 length: 15 residues. The CDR3 DNA follows: TGTGCCAGCAGCTTACGGGGGGCTATTAACTATGGCTACACCTTC. Translation gives CASSLRGAINYGYTF.

The chain has TRBV28 and TRBJ1-1, with 7 bases aligning to TRBD1. Germline loops: CDR1 MDHEN, CDR2 SYDVKM. The CDR3 has 14 residues. Germline trimming cut 6 bases from V and 1 base from J; bases unmatched to any gene: 5. CDR3 DNA sequence: TGTGCCAGCAGATGGGGACAGACGAACACTGAAGCTTTCTTT. Its translation is CASRWGQTNTEAFF.